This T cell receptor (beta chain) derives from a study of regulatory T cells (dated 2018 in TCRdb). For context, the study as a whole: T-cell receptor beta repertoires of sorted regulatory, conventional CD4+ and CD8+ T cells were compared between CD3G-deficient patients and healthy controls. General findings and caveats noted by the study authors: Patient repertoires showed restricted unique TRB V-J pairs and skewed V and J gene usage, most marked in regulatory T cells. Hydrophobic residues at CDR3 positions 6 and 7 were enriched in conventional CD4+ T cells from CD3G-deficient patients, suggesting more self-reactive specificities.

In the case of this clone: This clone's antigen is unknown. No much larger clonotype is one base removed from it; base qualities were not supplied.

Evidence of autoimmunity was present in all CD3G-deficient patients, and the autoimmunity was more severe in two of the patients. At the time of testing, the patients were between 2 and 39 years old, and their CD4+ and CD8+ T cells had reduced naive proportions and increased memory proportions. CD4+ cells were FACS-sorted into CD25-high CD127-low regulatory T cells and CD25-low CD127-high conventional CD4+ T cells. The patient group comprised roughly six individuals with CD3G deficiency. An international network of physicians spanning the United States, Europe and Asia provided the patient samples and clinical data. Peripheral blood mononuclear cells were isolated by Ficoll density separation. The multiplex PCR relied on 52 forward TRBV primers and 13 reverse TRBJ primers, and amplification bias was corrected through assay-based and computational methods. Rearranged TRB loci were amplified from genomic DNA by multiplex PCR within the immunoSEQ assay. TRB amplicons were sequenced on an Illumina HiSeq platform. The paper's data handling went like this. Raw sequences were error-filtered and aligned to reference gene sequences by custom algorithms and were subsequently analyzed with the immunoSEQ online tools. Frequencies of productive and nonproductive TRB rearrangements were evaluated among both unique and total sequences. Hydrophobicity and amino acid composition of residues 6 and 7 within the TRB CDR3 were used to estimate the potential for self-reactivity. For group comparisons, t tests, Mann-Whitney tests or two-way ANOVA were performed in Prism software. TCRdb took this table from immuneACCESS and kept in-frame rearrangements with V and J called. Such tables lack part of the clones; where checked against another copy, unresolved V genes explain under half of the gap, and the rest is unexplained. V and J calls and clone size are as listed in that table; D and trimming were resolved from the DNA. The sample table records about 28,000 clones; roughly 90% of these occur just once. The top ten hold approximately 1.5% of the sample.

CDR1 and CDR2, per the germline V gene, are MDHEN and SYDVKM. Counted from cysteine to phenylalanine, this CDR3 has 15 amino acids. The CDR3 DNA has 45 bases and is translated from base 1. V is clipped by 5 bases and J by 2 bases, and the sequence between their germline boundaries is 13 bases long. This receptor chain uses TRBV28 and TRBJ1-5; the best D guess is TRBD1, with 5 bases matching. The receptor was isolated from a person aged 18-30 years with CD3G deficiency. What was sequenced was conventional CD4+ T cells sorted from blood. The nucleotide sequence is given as TGTGCCAGCAGTCCCGGGACGGGGGGCAATCAGCCCCAGCATTTT. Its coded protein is CASSPGTGGNQPQHF.